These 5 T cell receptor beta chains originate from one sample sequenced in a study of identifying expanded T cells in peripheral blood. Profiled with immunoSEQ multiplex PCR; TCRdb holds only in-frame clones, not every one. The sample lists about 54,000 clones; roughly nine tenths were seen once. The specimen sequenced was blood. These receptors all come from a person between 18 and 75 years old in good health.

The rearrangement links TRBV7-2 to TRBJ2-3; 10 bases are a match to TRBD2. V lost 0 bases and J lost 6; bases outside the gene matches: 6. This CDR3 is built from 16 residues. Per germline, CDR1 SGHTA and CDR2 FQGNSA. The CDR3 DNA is TGTGCCAGCAGCTTAGCCCTAGCGGGAGCGAGGGATACGCAGTATTTT. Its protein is CASSLALAGARDTQYF.

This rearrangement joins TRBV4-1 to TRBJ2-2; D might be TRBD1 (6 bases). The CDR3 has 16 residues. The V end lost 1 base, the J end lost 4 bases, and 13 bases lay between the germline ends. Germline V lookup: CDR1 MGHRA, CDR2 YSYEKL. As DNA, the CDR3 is TGCGCCAGCAGCCAAGGAACAGGGTTGGCCACCGGGGAGCTGTTTTTT. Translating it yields CASSQGTGLATGELFF.

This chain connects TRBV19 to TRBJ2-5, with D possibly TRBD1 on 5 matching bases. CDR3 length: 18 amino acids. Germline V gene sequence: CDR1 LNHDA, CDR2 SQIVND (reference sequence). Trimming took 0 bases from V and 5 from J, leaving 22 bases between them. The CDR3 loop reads CASSIDDSGPQLRETQYF. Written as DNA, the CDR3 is TGTGCCAGTAGTATAGATGACAGTGGCCCCCAACTCAGGGAGACCCAGTACTTC.

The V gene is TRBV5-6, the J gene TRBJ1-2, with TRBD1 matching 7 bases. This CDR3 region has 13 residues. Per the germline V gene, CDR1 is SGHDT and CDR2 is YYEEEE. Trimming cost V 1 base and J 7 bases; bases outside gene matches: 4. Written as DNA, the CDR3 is TGTGCCAGCAGCTTGTGGCAGGGGGGTGGCTACACCTTC. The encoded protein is CASSLWQGGGYTF.

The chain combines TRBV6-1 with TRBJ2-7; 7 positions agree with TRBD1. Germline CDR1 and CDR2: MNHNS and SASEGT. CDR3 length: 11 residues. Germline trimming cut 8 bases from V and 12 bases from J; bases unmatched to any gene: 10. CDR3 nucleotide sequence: TGTGCCAGCCGACAGGGCCTGCATGGGTACTTC. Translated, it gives CASRQGLHGYF.